The clone carrying this T cell receptor beta chain was found a few times. These data belong to a study of shared clonotypes between healthy human individuals. Study as a whole: There were three CD4 naive, three CD4 memory, two CD8 naive and one CD8 memory plates per donor.

The CDR3 spans 13 residues. J was trimmed by 2 bases and V by 5 bases; bases with no gene match: 2. Germline V gene sequence: CDR1 LNHDA, CDR2 SQIVND (reference sequence). The repertoire was sequenced with immunoSEQ multiplex PCR; TCRdb's copy has only in-frame clones and lacks some. The table shows just over 2,000,000 clones, with roughly 94% occurring only once. The chain carries TRBV19 and TRBJ2-7; 8 nucleotides match TRBD2. The sequence was obtained from a man between 18 and 35 years old in good health. The material sequenced was naive CD4+ T cells sorted from blood. Subset of the sample: CD45RA+ positively selected. CDR3 loop: CASSVSGAYEQYF. The CDR3 DNA is TGTGCCAGTAGTGTTAGCGGGGCCTACGAGCAGTACTTC.